Shown below are 24 T cell receptor beta chains from a single sample sequenced in a study of blood T cell repertoires in COVID-19. Repertoires were generated with immunoSEQ multiplex PCR, while TCRdb's copy carries only in-frame clones and drops some. Of about 370,000 clones listed, approximately 88% are singletons. Sequenced material: peripheral blood. These TCRs come from a woman in her twenties or thirties with COVID-19, enrolled during active disease.

The rearrangement uses TRBV7-6 and TRBJ1-2; no reliable D call. The CDR3 loop spans 13 amino acids. The V gene's germline CDR1 is SGHVS and CDR2 FNYEAQ. V was trimmed by 0 bases and J by 5 bases, leaving 7 bases between them. The CDR3 protein is CASSLAQWYGYTF. CDR3 nucleotide sequence: TGTGCCAGCAGCTTAGCACAGTGGTATGGCTACACCTTC.

This rearrangement joins TRBV5-1 to TRBJ1-6, with D maybe TRBD1 (6 bases). Germline loops: CDR1 SGHRS, CDR2 YFSETQ. V was clipped by 5 bases and J by 5 bases, with 14 bases between them. The CDR3 contains 15 residues. CDR3 sequence reads: CASRLQGHHNSPLHF. CDR3 sequence (DNA): TGCGCCAGCAGATTACAGGGACATCATAATTCACCCCTCCACTTT.

DNA for the CDR3: TGTGCCAGCAGCCCACGGGCGGGGGCGACCGGCTACACCTTC. Translating it yields CASSPRAGATGYTF. V usage is TRBV7-2 and J usage is TRBJ1-2; maybe TRBD1 (6 bases). The CDR3 extends over 14 amino acids. Germline V gene data show CDR1 as SGHTA and CDR2 as FQGNSA. Trimming removed 5 bases at V and 8 bases at J, with 18 bases between. Complete variable domain (other parts from reference TRBV7-2 and TRBJ1-2): GAGVSQSPSNKVTEKGKDVELRCDPISGHTALYWYRQSLGQGLEFLIYFQGNSAPDKSGLPSDRFSAERTGGSVSTLTIQRTQQEDSAVYLCASSPRAGATGYTFGSGTRLTVV.

This chain connects TRBV6-4 to TRBJ1-2, with D possibly matching TRBD1 (6 bases). This CDR3 comprises 14 residues. The V end lost 3 bases, the J end lost 6 bases, and 14 bases lay between the germline ends. Germline V gene lookup returns CDR1 MRHNA and CDR2 SNTAGT. The CDR3 bases are TGTGCCAGCAGTGAAAGTCTAAGGACAGATGGCTACACCTTC. It translates to CASSESLRTDGYTF.

The chain has TRBV4-1 and TRBJ1-2; 9 positions match TRBD1. Germline CDR1 MGHRA, CDR2 YSYEKL. The junction had 12 bases not matched to a gene; V was cut back by 3 bases and J by 4 bases. The CDR3 sequence is 17 residues long. The CDR3 here is CASSHPLGGTGSYGYTF. For the CDR3, the DNA is TGCGCCAGCAGCCACCCCCTTGGAGGGACAGGGAGCTATGGCTACACCTTC.

The CDR3 DNA reads as TGTGCCAGCAGCAAACGGACAGGTCGGAATGGCTACACCTTC. Amino acid sequence: CASSKRTGRNGYTF. The chain employs TRBV5-6 and TRBJ1-2; 7 bases are shared with TRBD1. The V gene end was trimmed by 4 bases and the J gene end by 6 bases; junction bases not matched to a gene: 9. Germline V gene data show CDR1 as SGHDT and CDR2 as YYEEEE. The CDR3 extends over 14 amino acids.

The chain is built from TRBV4-3 and TRBJ1-4; D remains ambiguous. The CDR3 is 15 residues long. Trimming took off 0 bases at V and 7 bases at J, with 12 bases between the two ends. The V gene's germline CDR1 is LGHNA and CDR2 YSLEER. Here the CDR3 DNA reads TGCGCCAGCAGCCAAGAAGCCTCGGTATTTGAAAAACTGTTTTTT. Amino acid sequence: CASSQEASVFEKLFF.

A few counts support this clone. The chain has TRBV19 and TRBJ1-5; the match to TRBD1 covers 12 bases. The CDR3 consists of 15 residues. V lost 8 bases, J lost 4 bases, and 6 bases stayed unmatched. From germline, CDR1 is LNHDA and CDR2 SQIVND (reference sequence). The CDR3 DNA sequence: TGTGCCAGTTCCGGGACAGGGGGCATGAATCAGCCCCAGCATTTT. This gives the protein CASSGTGGMNQPQHF. The full variable domain, rest sourced from reference TRBV19 and TRBJ1-5, is DGGITQSPKYLFRKEGQNVTLSCEQNLNHDAMYWYRQDPGQGLRLIYYSQIVNDFQKGDIAEGYSVSREKKESFPLTVTSAQKNPTAFYLCASSGTGGMNQPQHFGDGTRLSIL.

The chain employs TRBV2 and TRBJ2-3; TRBD2 matches at 9 bases. V dropped 5 bases and J dropped 2; count of bases not matched to a gene: 5. Germline lookup yields CDR1 SNHLY and CDR2 FYNNEI. The CDR3 has 15 amino acids. The chain's CDR3 is CASSLLAGITDTQYF. In DNA form, the CDR3 reads TGTGCCAGCAGTCTCCTAGCGGGAATCACAGATACGCAGTATTTT.

The chain uses TRBV6-5 and TRBJ2-6, with D possibly being TRBD2 (6 bases). Germline CDR1 and CDR2: MNHEY and SVGAGI. Trimming pared 11 bases from V and 4 bases from J, leaving 15 bases between. The CDR3 extends over 14 amino acids. The CDR3 reads CAGGWPAGANVLTF. CDR3 nucleotide sequence: TGTGCCGGGGGGTGGCCTGCAGGGGCCAACGTCCTGACTTTC.

Only one count was recorded for this clone. The CDR3 loop is CASRKTGSSYNSPLHF. CDR3 bases: TGTGCCAGCAGGAAAACAGGGAGCTCCTATAATTCACCCCTCCACTTT. The rearrangement uses TRBV7-9 and TRBJ1-6, with D perhaps matching TRBD1 (6 bases). The CDR3 has 16 residues. Germline lookup yields CDR1 SEHNR and CDR2 FQNEAQ (reference sequence). Trimming left V 6 bases short and J 0 bases short, with 12 bases between.

This chain joins TRBV12-3 or TRBV12-4 and TRBJ2-7; the D is unclear. The CDR3 contains 13 residues. The germline V and J ends were trimmed by 0 bases and 7 bases, with 10 bases remaining between them. Here the CDR3 DNA reads TGTGCCAGCAGTTTAGCGCTAATGAGGGAGCAGTACGTC. Protein product: CASSLALMREQYV.

The chain joins TRBV4-3 to TRBJ2-3; D is perhaps TRBD2 (6 bases). V gave up 3 bases and J gave up 1 base, with 14 bases separating them. CDR3 size: 16 residues. Looked up from germline, CDR1 is LGHNA and CDR2 is YSLEER. CDR3 residues: CASSHQLIAGTDTQYF. DNA of the CDR3: TGCGCCAGCAGCCACCAACTTATAGCGGGCACAGATACGCAGTATTTT.

The V and J genes are TRBV5-5 and TRBJ2-7; D possibly corresponds to TRBD1 (5 bases). Germline CDR1 reads SGHKS; CDR2 reads YYEKEE (reference sequence). Trimming shortened V by 4 bases and J by 1 base, and 15 bases separated the two germline ends. This CDR3 is built from 15 residues. CDR3 loop: CASSVVGPGSYEQYV. Here the CDR3 DNA reads TGTGCCAGCAGCGTAGTGGGGCCAGGGTCCTACGAGCAGTACGTC.

The chain has TRBV10-3 and TRBJ2-1, with 12 bases aligning to TRBD2. This CDR3 is built from 16 residues. V shed 9 bases, J shed 9 bases, and the junction held 15 bases outside the gene matches. Germline CDR1 is ENHRY and CDR2 is SYGVKD. The CDR3 spells CAIADFLAGGPGEQFF. CDR3 bases: TGTGCCATAGCAGATTTCCTAGCGGGGGGGCCCGGTGAGCAGTTCTTC.

The chain links TRBV6-4 to TRBJ2-2; tentative D call: TRBD2 (5 bases). The CDR3 consists of 16 residues. V gave up 4 bases and J gave up 0 bases, with 12 bases separating them. Germline V CDR1 and CDR2: MRHNA, SNTAGT. The CDR3 DNA sequence: TGTGCCAGCAGTGTGAGGGCTGTCGCGAACACCGGGGAGCTGTTTTTT. Encoded protein: CASSVRAVANTGELFF.

The chain employs TRBV19 and TRBJ2-7; the match to TRBD2 covers 8 bases. V shed 7 bases, J shed 2 bases, and the junction held 4 bases outside the gene matches. Germline CDR1 LNHDA, CDR2 SQIVND (reference sequence). CDR3 length: 13 residues. CDR3 in DNA: TGTGCCAGTAATGGCGGGGGGACCTACGAGCAGTACTTC. This codes for CASNGGGTYEQYF.

The chain employs TRBV4-3 and TRBJ1-4; no firm D call. CDR3 size: 14 residues. Germline CDR1 is LGHNA and CDR2 is YSLEER. Between the trimmed V and J ends, which lost 1 base and 7 bases, there was a span of 10 bases. CDR3 region: CASSQVGGVEKLFF. CDR3 DNA: TGCGCCAGCAGCCAAGTAGGTGGAGTTGAAAAACTGTTTTTT.

To note about this clone: The junction differs from germline at one of its ends, possibly a read error. The rearrangement joins TRBV6-2 or TRBV6-3 to TRBJ1-4, with TRBD1 matching over 9 bases. In germline, CDR1 is MNHEY, CDR2 SVGEGT. The CDR3 runs to 12 residues. The CDR3 sequence: CASSYSWDRVLF. The DNA of the CDR3 is TGTGCCAGCAGTTACTCCTGGGACAGGGTCCTTTTT.

This chain uses TRBV11-2 with TRBJ2-5; TRBD2 aligns across 10 bases. Germline CDR1 and CDR2: SGHAT and FQNNGV. The CDR3 is made up of 17 amino acids. Trimming cost V 4 bases and J 0 bases; bases outside gene matches: 8. The CDR3 reads CASSSTELAGNQETQYF. The DNA for the CDR3 is TGTGCCAGCAGCTCAACCGAACTAGCGGGGAACCAAGAGACCCAGTACTTC.

This chain uses TRBV20-1 with TRBJ1-2; no clear D gene. Germline V CDR1 and CDR2: DFQATT, SNEGSKA (reference sequence). Trimming took 3 bases from V and 6 from J, leaving 17 bases between them. The CDR3 is 14 amino acids. The CDR3 nucleotides are TGCAGTGCTAGTGACCTGGAGAGCGGTGATGGCTACACCTTC. It specifies CSASDLESGDGYTF.

The CDR3 here is CASSYSDSPYEQYV. DNA for the CDR3: TGTGCCAGCAGTTACTCGGACAGCCCCTACGAGCAGTACGTC. This rearrangement joins TRBV6-2 or TRBV6-3 to TRBJ2-7, with D possibly being TRBD1 (6 bases). Germline lookup yields CDR1 MNHEY and CDR2 SVGEGT. This CDR3 contains 14 residues. The ends were cut back, 0 bases at V and 2 bases at J, with 8 bases in the middle.

The chain recombines TRBV7-9 with TRBJ1-4, with 10 bases that match TRBD1. Germline CDR1 SEHNR, CDR2 FQNEAQ (reference sequence). The CDR3 covers 16 residues. The ends lost 5 bases at V and 3 bases at J; junction bases unmatched: 6. The CDR3 spells CASSRGQGESNEKLFF. The DNA for the CDR3 is TGTGCCAGCAGCCGCGGACAGGGGGAATCTAATGAAAAACTGTTTTTT. Looking up the rest from reference TRBV7-9 and TRBJ1-4 gives the full variable domain: DTGVSQNPRHKITKRGQNVTFRCDPISEHNRLYWYRQTLGQGPEFLTYFQNEAQLEKSRLLSDRFSAERPKGSFSTLEIQRTEQGDSAMYLCASSRGQGESNEKLFFGSGTQLSVL.

This chain joins TRBV7-2 and TRBJ1-4; TRBD1 matches 9 bases. Germline CDR1 SGHTA, CDR2 FQGNSA. Trimming took 2 bases from V and 10 from J; bases not matched to a gene: 8. The CDR3 covers 15 residues. CDR3 sequence reads: CASSLHRGREGKLFF. CDR3 sequence (DNA): TGTGCCAGCAGCTTACACAGGGGGCGCGAAGGAAAACTGTTTTTT. The full variable domain, with the rest looked up from reference TRBV7-2 and TRBJ1-4, is GAGVSQSPSNKVTEKGKDVELRCDPISGHTALYWYRQSLGQGLEFLIYFQGNSAPDKSGLPSDRFSAERTGGSVSTLTIQRTQQEDSAVYLCASSLHRGREGKLFFGSGTQLSVL.